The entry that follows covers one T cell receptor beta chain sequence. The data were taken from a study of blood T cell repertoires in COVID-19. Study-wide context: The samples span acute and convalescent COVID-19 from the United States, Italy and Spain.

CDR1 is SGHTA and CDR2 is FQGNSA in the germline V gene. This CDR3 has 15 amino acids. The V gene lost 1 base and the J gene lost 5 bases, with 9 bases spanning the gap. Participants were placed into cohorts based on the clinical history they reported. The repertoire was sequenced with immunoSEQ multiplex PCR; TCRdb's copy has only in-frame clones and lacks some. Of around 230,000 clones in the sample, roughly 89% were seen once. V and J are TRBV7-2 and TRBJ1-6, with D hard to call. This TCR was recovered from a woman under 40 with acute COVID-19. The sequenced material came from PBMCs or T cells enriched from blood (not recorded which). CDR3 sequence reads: CASSLVAGNNSPLHF. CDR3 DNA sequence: TGTGCCAGCAGCTTAGTGGCAGGAAATAATTCACCCCTCCACTTT.